This T cell receptor beta chain was sequenced during a study of T-cell memory formation after mild COVID-19. This clonotype was observed once. TCRdb redid the calling of the 5' RACE reads with MiXCR, one entry per CDR3 protein. The sample contains about 470,000 distinct CDR3 sequences, around a quarter of which appear only once. Unmatched junction bases numbered 8, after V lost 2 bases and J lost 10 bases. Germline CDR1 SGHVS, CDR2 FNYEAQ. CDR3 length: 14 residues. The sequenced material came from PBMCs or a T cell subset sorted from them (not recorded which). The chain recombines TRBV7-6 with TRBJ2-1, with 7 nucleotides matching TRBD1. The clonotype originates from an adult woman who had mild COVID-19 (a few samples of this study predate the infection). Cell type and time point are not known. This chain's CDR3 is CASSLQGTVGEQFF. The CDR3 bases are TGTGCCAGCAGCTTACAAGGGACAGTCGGAGAGCAGTTCTTC.